These 20 T cell receptor beta chains were all obtained from the same sample, sequenced in a study of blood T cells in healthy people across ages. A second roughly 7 to 12 cycle PCR used barcoded and J-beta primers. MiXCR was run by TCRdb on the 5' RACE reads, yielding one entry per CDR3 protein. Among about 970,000 distinct CDR3 sequences listed, roughly 51% were seen once. Sequences were obtained from blood. Receptor source: an older woman in good health.

This clonotype appeared a single time. The CDR3: CASSRGRPNTGELFF. Here the CDR3 DNA reads TGTGCCAGCAGCCGGGGACGCCCGAACACCGGGGAGCTGTTTTTT. J is TRBJ2-2 and V is TRBV7-8, with D tentatively TRBD1 or TRBD2 (5 bases each). The ends were cut back, 5 bases at V and 0 bases at J, with 10 bases in the middle. The CDR3 length is 15 residues. The germline gives CDR1 SGHVS, CDR2 FQNEAQ.

This clonotype was counted only a few times. The chain has TRBV7-9 and TRBJ2-5; D unresolved. Trimming cost V 0 bases and J 5 bases, with 10 bases left between them. Germline loops: CDR1 SEHNR, CDR2 FQNEAQ (reference sequence). CDR3 size: 14 residues. The CDR3 sequence: CASSLARSSETQYF. The CDR3 DNA reads TGTGCCAGCAGCTTAGCGAGATCATCCGAGACCCAGTACTTC.

V and J are TRBV20-1 and TRBJ2-3; D is unresolved. The germline gives CDR1 DFQATT, CDR2 SNEGSKA (reference sequence). The length of the CDR3 is 14 residues. The V end was cut by 0 bases, the J end by 2 bases, with 9 bases between. CDR3 loop: CSAREGVFTDTQYF. In DNA form, the CDR3 reads TGCAGTGCTAGAGAGGGCGTTTTCACAGATACGCAGTATTTT.

This clonotype was recorded a few times. V and J are TRBV20-1 and TRBJ2-7; weak D call: TRBD1 (6 bases). The V and J ends lost 3 bases and 5 bases respectively, with 17 bases between them. Germline CDR1 reads DFQATT; CDR2 reads SNEGSKA (reference sequence). This CDR3 comprises 14 residues. The CDR3 here is CSARGARTKNEQYF. The CDR3 DNA is TGCAGTGCTAGGGGGGCGCGCACTAAAAACGAGCAGTACTTC.

This sequence joins TRBV20-1 and TRBJ1-6; TRBD1 aligns across 7 bases. CDR3 length equals 16 residues. V lost 3 bases and J lost 8; bases outside the gene matches: 13. Germline V lookup: CDR1 DFQATT, CDR2 SNEGSKA (reference sequence). The CDR3 here is CSASWVHRGSDSPLHF. The CDR3 coding sequence is TGCAGTGCTAGCTGGGTCCACAGGGGTAGCGATTCACCCCTCCACTTT.

V usage is TRBV4-1 and J usage is TRBJ2-5; the D is unclear. V lost 1 base to trimming and J lost 1 base, with 7 bases between them. The CDR3 is 14 amino acids. Looked up from germline, CDR1 is MGHRA and CDR2 is YSYEKL. The DNA for the CDR3 is TGCGCCAGCAGCCAAGTAGAATTCCAAGAGACCCAGTACTTC. Amino acids: CASSQVEFQETQYF.

The count of this clonotype is one. V and J are TRBV10-1 and TRBJ2-7; no clear D. This CDR3 spans 15 amino acids. Trimming left V 2 bases short and J 1 base short, with 12 bases between. CDR1 is WNHNN, CDR2 SYGVQD, per germline (reference sequence). The CDR3 loop is CASSEGISESYEQYF. DNA for the CDR3: TGCGCCAGCAGTGAGGGAATAAGCGAATCCTACGAGCAGTACTTC.

V and J are TRBV9 and TRBJ2-1; D may correspond to TRBD1 or TRBD2 (6 bases each). Trimming stripped 0 bases from V and 7 bases from J, with 20 bases between. The CDR3 has 17 residues. In germline, CDR1 is SGDLS, CDR2 YYNGEE. In DNA, the CDR3 is TGTGCCAGCAGCGTAGGGTTAACGCGGGACACCGAAAATGAGCAGTTCTTC. As protein: CASSVGLTRDTENEQFF. The full variable domain, its missing parts supplied by reference TRBV9 and TRBJ2-1, is DSGVTQTPKHLITATGQRVTLRCSPRSGDLSVYWYQQSLDQGLQFLIQYYNGEERAKGNILERFSAQQFPDLHSELNLSSLELGDSALYFCASSVGLTRDTENEQFFGPGTRLTVL.

This chain connects TRBV7-2 to TRBJ2-7; 11 nucleotides line up with TRBD1. The J call may be in error: the DNA end matches TRBJ2-4 better. Germline V gives CDR1 SGHTA, CDR2 FQGNSA. The CDR3 runs to 16 residues. DNA of the CDR3: TGTGCCAGCAGCTTACCCTGGACAGGGGGCGAAAACATTCAGTACTTC. The encoded protein is CASSLPWTGGENIQYF.

The chain combines TRBV28 with TRBJ2-3; TRBD2 might be the D (5 bases). This CDR3 region has 13 residues. CDR1 is MDHEN, CDR2 SYDVKM, per germline. Trimming removed 1 base from V and 4 bases from J, with 6 bases in between. CDR3 amino acids: CASSLSRADTQYF. CDR3 sequence (DNA): TGTGCCAGCAGTTTATCGAGGGCAGATACGCAGTATTTT.

The chain has TRBV3-1 and TRBJ2-7; 8 nucleotides line up with TRBD1. Trimming at V came to 1 base and at J to 11 bases, leaving 4 bases not matched to a gene. This CDR3 is built from 12 residues. Germline values: CDR1 LGHDT, CDR2 YNNKEL (reference sequence). CDR3 nucleotides: TGTGCCAGCAGCCAAGGGACACAGGGGGAGTACTTC. It specifies CASSQGTQGEYF.

The gene calls are TRBV29-1 and TRBJ2-5; maybe TRBD2 (5 bases). Trimming left V 7 bases short and J 11 bases short, with 17 bases between. The CDR3 has 11 residues. Germline CDR1 reads SQVTM; CDR2 reads ANQGSEA. DNA of the CDR3: TGCAGCGGTGAGGGTTTCAATGAGCAGTACTTC. This encodes CSGEGFNEQYF.

This chain connects TRBV19 to TRBJ1-4, with a tentative D call TRBD1 (6 bases). This CDR3 comprises 15 residues. Germline CDR1 reads LNHDA; CDR2 reads SQIVND (reference sequence). The ends were cut back, 2 bases at V and 3 bases at J, with 10 bases in the middle. CDR3 nucleotides: TGTGCCAGTAGTATAATCGGGGGGCCTAATGAAAAACTGTTTTTT. Encoded protein: CASSIIGGPNEKLFF.

As to this clonotype: The junction shows a germline mismatch at one end, possibly a read error. The chain recombines TRBV20-1 with TRBJ2-3, with D perhaps matching TRBD2 (5 bases). The germline V gene has CDR1 DFQATT and CDR2 SNEGSKA (reference sequence). The CDR3 contains 15 residues. For the CDR3, the DNA is TGCAGTGCTTCTCTGAGAGGGATTAGCACAGACACGCAGTATTTT. It yields the protein CSASLRGISTDTQYF.

The chain uses TRBV5-1 and TRBJ1-1, with D perhaps matching TRBD1 (5 bases). The CDR3 spans 14 residues. Germline loops: CDR1 SGHRS, CDR2 YFSETQ. Trimming removed 4 bases at V and 3 bases at J, with 13 bases between. The CDR3 is CASSDYRRDTEAFF. CDR3 in DNA: TGCGCCAGCAGCGACTACAGGAGAGACACTGAAGCTTTCTTT.

This clonotype has a count of ten or more. The chain employs TRBV20-1 and TRBJ2-5, with 7 nucleotides matching TRBD1. This CDR3 spans 15 amino acids. The germline V gene has CDR1 DFQATT and CDR2 SNEGSKA (reference sequence). Unmatched junction bases numbered 10, after V lost 5 bases and J lost 1 base. This CDR3 is CSASSGQESQETQYF. CDR3 bases: TGCAGTGCTTCATCCGGACAGGAGAGCCAAGAGACCCAGTACTTC.

CDR3 in amino acids: CASSRSIAGGNTGELFF. The CDR3 DNA reads as TGCGCCAGCAGCCGATCTATAGCGGGAGGGAACACCGGGGAGCTGTTTTTT. V and J are TRBV4-3 and TRBJ2-2, with 10 positions matching TRBD2. From germline, CDR1 is LGHNA and CDR2 YSLEER. There are 17 residues in the CDR3. V lost 4 bases to trimming and J lost 1 base; unmatched junction nucleotides: 6.

This clonotype has only a few counts. This chain links TRBV14 with TRBJ2-1; no definite D call. Trimming stripped 0 bases from V and 2 bases from J, with 11 bases between. Germline CDR1 and CDR2: SGHDN and FVKESK. The CDR3 is made up of 16 amino acids. CDR3 protein: CASSQDEKAPYNEQFF. The DNA for the CDR3 is TGTGCCAGCAGCCAAGATGAAAAGGCCCCCTACAATGAGCAGTTCTTC.

V is TRBV6-5 and J is TRBJ2-7; 9 positions match TRBD2. Per germline, CDR1 MNHEY and CDR2 SVGAGI. CDR3 length: 15 amino acids. V shed 5 bases, J shed 3 bases, and the junction held 8 bases outside the gene matches. CDR3 in DNA: TGTGCCAGCAGTCGACCAGCGGGAGGATTCTACGAGCAGTACTTC. This gives the protein CASSRPAGGFYEQYF.

The chain couples TRBV28 to TRBJ2-3; 7 bases fit TRBD1. Germline V gene sequence: CDR1 MDHEN, CDR2 SYDVKM. With V trimmed by 6 bases and J by 4 bases, 7 bases remained unmatched. This CDR3 comprises 14 residues. The CDR3 is CASRPGQSADTQYF. As DNA, the CDR3 is TGTGCCAGCAGACCGGGACAGAGCGCAGATACGCAGTATTTT.